This T cell receptor beta chain is drawn from a study of T-cell reconstitution after alpha-beta-depleted transplantation in children. Study results and limitations: At the one-year point after transplant, T-cell counts and TCRbeta diversity were found to come mostly from T cells that had been newly produced. Reportedly, roughly two months post-transplant, alpha-beta T cells arose from several hundred expanded graft clones. For some patients, TCRbeta diversity was high at day 60 because of recipient T cells and thymic progenitors that survived.

V dropped 1 base and J dropped 8; count of bases not matched to a gene: 5. Germline V lookup: CDR1 SGHRS, CDR2 YFSETQ. The CDR3 is 14 residues long. During its preparation, the TCRbeta library received unique molecular identifiers. TCRdb fed the PCR reads into MiXCR, producing one record per CDR3 protein. The sample has roughly 670,000 distinct CDR3 sequences; around 12% are singletons. Ten or more counts support this clonotype. The antigen is unknown. The sample here was PBMCs, taken before TCRalphabeta/CD19-depleted stem cell transplant. This clonotype was sampled from a girl aged 2 to 9 with congenital amegakaryocytic thrombocytopenia, due to receive a stem cell transplant. This chain uses TRBV5-1 with TRBJ1-4; 7 bases are a match to TRBD1. CDR3 in amino acids: CASSLTGAREKLFF. DNA of the CDR3: TGCGCCAGCAGCTTGACAGGGGCGAGGGAAAAACTGTTTTTT.